A single sample is the source of the 23 T cell receptor beta chains below, sequenced in a study of OX40 agonist ivuxolimab in advanced cancers. Assay: immunoSEQ multiplex PCR; the TCRdb copy retains only in-frame clones and omits some. Of about 33,000 clones in the sample, approximately 84% were seen once. The sample here was CD4+ or CD8+ T cells sorted from blood, taken in a trial of the OX40 agonist ivuxolimab. These receptors all stem from an adult with an advanced solid tumor such as melanoma, head and neck, liver or kidney cancer.

This chain joins TRBV29-1 and TRBJ1-2; possibly TRBD1 for D (5 bases). Germline loops: CDR1 SQVTM, CDR2 ANQGSEA. This CDR3 has 13 amino acids. The V end was cut by 7 bases, the J end by 0 bases, with 12 bases between. The DNA of the CDR3 is TGCAGCGCCCAGGACATTACTAACTATGGCTACACCTTC. Residues: CSAQDITNYGYTF.

This clone was counted only a few times. The chain combines TRBV29-1 with TRBJ1-2; TRBD1 matches 8 bases. V lost 4 bases to trimming and J lost 0 bases; unmatched junction nucleotides: 13. CDR1 is SQVTM, CDR2 ANQGSEA, per germline. This CDR3 comprises 17 residues. CDR3 loop: CSVASGQQGETNYGYTF. CDR3 DNA sequence: TGCAGCGTTGCTAGTGGCCAACAGGGGGAAACTAACTATGGCTACACCTTC. Complete variable domain (other parts from reference TRBV29-1 and TRBJ1-2): SAVISQKPSRDICQRGTSLTIQCQVDSQVTMMFWYRQQPGQSLTLIATANQGSEATYESGFVIDKFPISRPNLTFSTLTVSNMSPEDSSIYLCSVASGQQGETNYGYTFGSGTRLTVV.

The J gene is TRBJ1-2, the V gene TRBV10-3; D is perhaps TRBD1 (5 bases). Germline loops: CDR1 ENHRY, CDR2 SYGVKD. Deletions cut 2 bases from V and 0 bases from J, with 16 bases between. The CDR3 totals 17 residues. CDR3 in amino acids: CAISEGDSLNANYGYTF. The CDR3 bases are TGTGCCATCAGTGAGGGTGACAGCCTAAATGCTAACTATGGCTACACCTTC.

J is TRBJ2-7 and V is TRBV13; the match to TRBD2 covers 10 bases. Trimming removed 4 bases from V and 6 bases from J; junction bases left unmatched: 15. Per germline, CDR1 PRHDT and CDR2 FYEKMQ (reference sequence). The CDR3 consists of 17 residues. CDR3 loop: CASSSVTSGSPKGEQYF. CDR3 DNA sequence: TGTGCCAGCAGCTCGGTGACTAGCGGGTCCCCTAAGGGCGAGCAGTACTTC.

The chain is built from TRBV2 and TRBJ1-5; D is unclear. This CDR3 region has 15 residues. Trimming shortened V by 2 bases and J by 0 bases, and 8 bases separated the two germline ends. The V gene's germline CDR1 is SNHLY and CDR2 FYNNEI. The CDR3 DNA reads TGTGCCAGCAGTGAACCCCCCTATAGCAATCAGCCCCAGCATTTT. Its protein is CASSEPPYSNQPQHF.

The rearrangement links TRBV7-3 to TRBJ2-7; no firm D call. Germline V gene lookup returns CDR1 SGHTA and CDR2 FQGTGA. V lost 2 bases and J lost 3, with 11 bases in between. The CDR3 covers 14 residues. This CDR3 is CASSLGPRNYEQYF. CDR3 DNA sequence: TGTGCCAGCAGCTTAGGGCCGCGGAACTACGAGCAGTACTTC.

This clone was seen once. The gene calls are TRBV6-5 and TRBJ1-1, with D tentatively TRBD1 (5 bases). From germline, CDR1 is MNHEY and CDR2 SVGAGI. Trimming removed 7 bases from V and 5 bases from J, with 17 bases in between. The CDR3 extends over 14 amino acids. The CDR3 loop is CASTEGQGGTEAFF. Here the CDR3 DNA reads TGTGCCAGCACCGAGGGGCAGGGAGGAACTGAAGCTTTCTTT.

This chain connects TRBV2 to TRBJ2-7; 8 bases fit TRBD2. V lost 11 bases, J lost 3 bases, and 6 bases stayed unmatched. Germline V gives CDR1 SNHLY, CDR2 FYNNEI. This CDR3 comprises 12 residues. For the CDR3, the DNA is TGTGCCGTGCAACGGGGGGGCTACGAGCAGTACTTC. Translated: CAVQRGGYEQYF.

This rearrangement joins TRBV19 to TRBJ2-1, with 7 bases that match TRBD1. Trimming at V came to 4 bases and at J to 4 bases, leaving 13 bases not matched to a gene. Germline lookup yields CDR1 LNHDA and CDR2 SQIVND (reference sequence). The CDR3 has 17 residues. The CDR3 DNA follows: TGTGCCAGTAGTAAGCCTCCGGGACAGCGTAGATACAATGAGCAGTTCTTC. Translated, it gives CASSKPPGQRRYNEQFF.

This clone was seen once. The chain is built from TRBV27 and TRBJ2-7, with 7 bases lining up with TRBD1. CDR3 length: 14 amino acids. The trim removed 4 bases at V and 0 bases at J, leaving 3 bases unmatched. Germline values: CDR1 MNHEY, CDR2 SMNVEV (reference sequence). The CDR3 reads CASSSRDSSYEQYF. The CDR3 coding sequence is TGTGCCAGCAGTTCCCGGGACAGCTCCTACGAGCAGTACTTC.

This chain joins TRBV9 and TRBJ2-5; the D is unclear. The J call may be incorrect, as the DNA end agrees better with TRBJ2-7. This CDR3 contains 16 residues. Germline values: CDR1 SGDLS, CDR2 YYNGEE. The CDR3 sequence is CASSVGDTDSSYEQYF. Written as DNA, the CDR3 is TGTGCCAGCAGCGTAGGAGACACCGATTCGTCCTACGAGCAGTACTTC.

The rearrangement joins TRBV7-8 to TRBJ2-1; 11 bases are a match to TRBD2. With 4 bases clipped from V and 2 bases from J, the junction kept 4 bases outside the gene matches. Germline CDR1 is SGHVS and CDR2 is FQNEAQ. This CDR3 spans 16 amino acids. As DNA, the CDR3 is TGTGCCAGCAGCTCCTTAGCGGGAGGGCCCTACAATGAGCAGTTCTTC. This gives the protein CASSSLAGGPYNEQFF.

The gene calls are TRBV6-5 and TRBJ1-3; D is unresolved. The CDR3 is made up of 14 amino acids. Trimming took off 6 bases at V and 2 bases at J, with 11 bases between the two ends. Germline V CDR1 and CDR2: MNHEY, SVGAGI. As DNA, the CDR3 is TGTGCCAGCAGCCCTTATGCGACTGGAAACACCATATATTTT. It translates to CASSPYATGNTIYF.

V and J are TRBV29-1 and TRBJ1-2; TRBD1 agrees at 8 bases. The CDR3 runs to 13 residues. Germline loops: CDR1 SQVTM, CDR2 ANQGSEA. CDR3 sequence reads: CSAGQGAPYGYTF. CDR3 nucleotides: TGCAGTGCGGGGCAGGGGGCGCCGTATGGCTACACCTTC.

Concerning this clone itself: Within the sample, other DNA sequences also encode this same CDR3. This chain joins TRBV7-9 and TRBJ2-3; D is unclear. The germline V gene has CDR1 SEHNR and CDR2 FQNEAQ (reference sequence). The length of the CDR3 is 12 residues. Deletions cut 5 bases from V and 0 bases from J, with 3 bases between. CDR3 region: CASSPSTDTQYF. Written as DNA, the CDR3 is TGTGCCAGCAGCCCAAGCACAGATACGCAGTATTTT.

The rearrangement uses TRBV7-9 and TRBJ1-4; 12 nucleotides line up with TRBD1. The CDR3 has 16 amino acids. In germline, CDR1 is SEHNR, CDR2 FQNEAQ (reference sequence). V was pared by 5 bases and J by 3 bases, with 4 bases of the junction left unmatched. This CDR3 is CASSPGQGASNEKLFF. DNA for the CDR3: TGTGCCAGCAGCCCGGGACAGGGGGCTTCTAATGAAAAACTGTTTTTT. The full variable domain, with the rest looked up from reference TRBV7-9 and TRBJ1-4, is DTGVSQNPRHKITKRGQNVTFRCDPISEHNRLYWYRQTLGQGPEFLTYFQNEAQLEKSRLLSDRFSAERPKGSFSTLEIQRTEQGDSAMYLCASSPGQGASNEKLFFGSGTQLSVL.

This clone has only one observation. The V and J genes are TRBV5-1 and TRBJ2-1; 9 positions match TRBD2. V lost 2 bases and J lost 2; bases outside the gene matches: 2. There are 15 residues in the CDR3. Germline-derived CDR1 and CDR2 are SGHRS and YFSETQ. In DNA form, the CDR3 reads TGCGCCAGCAGCTTAGGACTAGCGACCTACAATGAGCAGTTCTTC. Protein product: CASSLGLATYNEQFF.

This clone occurred once. V gene TRBV19 combines with J gene TRBJ2-4, with 7 nucleotides matching TRBD1. The CDR3 length is 13 residues. The germline V gene has CDR1 LNHDA and CDR2 SQIVND (reference sequence). V shed 3 bases and J 8 bases; nucleotides not matched to a gene: 4. The CDR3 bases are TGTGCCAGTAGTATTGGGACAGAAGACATTCAGTACTTC. As protein: CASSIGTEDIQYF.

The chain carries TRBV4-1 and TRBJ2-5, with 9 nucleotides matching TRBD2. This CDR3 comprises 17 residues. V lost 0 bases, J lost 2 bases, and 7 bases stayed unmatched. The germline V gene has CDR1 MGHRA and CDR2 YSYEKL. CDR3 residues: CASSQDPRAGGQETQYF. In DNA form, the CDR3 reads TGCGCCAGCAGCCAAGATCCGCGAGCGGGAGGTCAAGAGACCCAGTACTTC.

This chain links TRBV29-1 with TRBJ2-6, with a weak D call TRBD1 (5 bases). The CDR3 sequence is 15 residues long. V was shortened by 3 bases and J by 2 bases, with 11 bases between the two germline ends. CDR1 and CDR2 (germline): SQVTM, ANQGSEA. CDR3 in DNA: TGCAGCGTTGAGACAGCCCTTCCTGGGGCCAACGTCCTGACTTTC. Amino acid sequence: CSVETALPGANVLTF.

This rearrangement joins TRBV4-1 to TRBJ2-4, with 7 positions matching TRBD1. The CDR3 extends over 16 amino acids. Germline V gene data show CDR1 as MGHRA and CDR2 as YSYEKL. The trim removed 1 base at V and 0 bases at J, leaving 3 bases unmatched. CDR3 sequence reads: CASSQGDSLAKNIQYF. Written as DNA, the CDR3 is TGCGCCAGCAGCCAAGGGGACAGTTTAGCCAAAAACATTCAGTACTTC.

A word on this clone: Sequence at one end of the junction differs from germline and may be a read error. This sequence joins TRBV27 and TRBJ1-1; the D is unclear. The CDR3 covers 13 residues. Germline loops: CDR1 MNHEY, CDR2 SMNVEV (reference sequence). DNA for the CDR3: TGTGCCAGCAGCATTACAGTGAAAACTGAAGCTTTCTTT. The encoded protein is CASSITVKTEAFF.

This chain joins TRBV19 and TRBJ2-1; 8 bases map to TRBD2. Germline V gives CDR1 LNHDA, CDR2 SQIVND (reference sequence). The junction had 5 bases not matched to a gene; V was cut back by 7 bases and J by 0 bases. The CDR3 is made up of 15 amino acids. The CDR3 loop is CASKLAASSYNEQFF. CDR3 DNA sequence: TGTGCCAGTAAACTAGCGGCCAGCTCCTACAATGAGCAGTTCTTC. Combining the CDR3 with reference TRBV19 and TRBJ2-1 gives the whole variable domain DGGITQSPKYLFRKEGQNVTLSCEQNLNHDAMYWYRQDPGQGLRLIYYSQIVNDFQKGDIAEGYSVSREKKESFPLTVTSAQKNPTAFYLCASKLAASSYNEQFFGPGTRLTVL.